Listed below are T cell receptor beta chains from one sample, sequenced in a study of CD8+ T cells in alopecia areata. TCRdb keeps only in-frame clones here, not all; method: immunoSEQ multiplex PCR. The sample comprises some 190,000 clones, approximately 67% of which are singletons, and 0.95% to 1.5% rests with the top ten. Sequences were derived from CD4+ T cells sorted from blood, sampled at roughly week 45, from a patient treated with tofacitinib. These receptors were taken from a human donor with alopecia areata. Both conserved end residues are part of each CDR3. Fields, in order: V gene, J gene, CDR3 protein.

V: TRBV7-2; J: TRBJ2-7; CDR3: CASSLFRLYEQYF
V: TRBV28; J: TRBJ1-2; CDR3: CASNRDLYGYTF
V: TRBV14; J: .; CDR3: CASSRDPRAYEQYF
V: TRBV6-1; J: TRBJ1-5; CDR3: CASSGLPGDSNQPQHF
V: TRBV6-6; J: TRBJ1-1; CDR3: CASSYENTEAFF
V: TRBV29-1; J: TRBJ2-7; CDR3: CSVGDSYEQYF
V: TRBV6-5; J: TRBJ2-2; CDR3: CASSWHTGELFF
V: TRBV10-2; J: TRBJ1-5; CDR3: CASSEGAGNQPQHF
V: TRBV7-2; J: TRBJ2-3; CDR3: CASSLAPGLLTDTQYF
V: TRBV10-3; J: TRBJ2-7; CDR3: CAISESAQGSEQYF
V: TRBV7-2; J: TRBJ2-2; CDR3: CASSSYSGGNTGELFF
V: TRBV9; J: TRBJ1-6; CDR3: CASSGEIGNSPLHF
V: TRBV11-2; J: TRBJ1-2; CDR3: CASSLTDTDYGYTF
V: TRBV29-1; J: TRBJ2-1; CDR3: CSVASGQENEQFF
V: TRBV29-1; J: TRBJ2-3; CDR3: CSVKGQYTDTQYF
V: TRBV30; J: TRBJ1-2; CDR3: CAWRESPTRKNYGYTF
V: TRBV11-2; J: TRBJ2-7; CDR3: CASSLAGRAYEQYF
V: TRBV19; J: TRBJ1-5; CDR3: CASSIDRGGNQPQHF
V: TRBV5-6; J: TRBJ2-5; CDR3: CASLGTGGYQETQYF
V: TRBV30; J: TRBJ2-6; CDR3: CAWSVGGSGANVLTF
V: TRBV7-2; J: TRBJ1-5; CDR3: CASSLAINQPQHF
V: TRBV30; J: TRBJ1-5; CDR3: CAWSVQNGQDYNQPQHF
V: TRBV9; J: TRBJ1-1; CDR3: CASSVATSGGTEAFF
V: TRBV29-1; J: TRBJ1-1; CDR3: CSGRQGARTEAFF
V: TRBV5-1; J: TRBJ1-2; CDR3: CASSLDGDPQRGYTF
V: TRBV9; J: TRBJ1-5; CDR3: CASSPHSNQPQHF
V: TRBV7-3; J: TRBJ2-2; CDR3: CASSRGGLPSTTGELFF
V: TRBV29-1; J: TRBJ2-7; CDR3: CSVTGTVTYEQYF
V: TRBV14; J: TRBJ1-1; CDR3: CASSPRQGRNTEAFF
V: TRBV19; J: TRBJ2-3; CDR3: CASGTDTQYF
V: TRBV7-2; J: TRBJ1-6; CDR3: CASSLQGSSPLHF
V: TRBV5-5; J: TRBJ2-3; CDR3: CASSYFGGLADSTDTQYF
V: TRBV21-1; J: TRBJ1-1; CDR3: CASSKVGEPIVISNTEAFF
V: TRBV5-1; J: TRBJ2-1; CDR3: CASSLEASGGLMDEQFF
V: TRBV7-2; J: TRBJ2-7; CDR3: CASSFVGQGVHEQYF
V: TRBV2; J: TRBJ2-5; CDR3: CASKTEETQYF
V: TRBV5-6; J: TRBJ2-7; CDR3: CASSIGSTHEQYF
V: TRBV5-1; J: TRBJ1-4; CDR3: CASSLVTGANEKLFF
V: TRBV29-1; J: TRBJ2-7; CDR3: CSVGQANSYEQYF
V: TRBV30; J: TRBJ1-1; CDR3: CAWSHPATAAFF
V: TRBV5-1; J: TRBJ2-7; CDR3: CASRPTGGPYEQYF
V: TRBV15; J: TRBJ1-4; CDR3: CATSDFGNEKLFF
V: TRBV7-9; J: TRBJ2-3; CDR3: CASSQSGITDTQYF
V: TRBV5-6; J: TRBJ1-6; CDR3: CASSSSSGFASPLHF